These T cell receptor beta chains were read from a single sample in a study of OX40 agonist ivuxolimab in advanced cancers. Using immunoSEQ multiplex PCR, the repertoire was profiled, and TCRdb retains in-frame clones only, with some absent. The sample yields roughly 60,000 clones, roughly 84% seen once. This specimen was CD4+ or CD8+ T cells sorted from blood, taken in a trial of the OX40 agonist ivuxolimab. These receptors were taken from an adult with an advanced solid tumor such as melanoma, head and neck, liver or kidney cancer. The CDR3 runs from the conserved cysteine through the conserved F or W. D genes are given only for firm matches. A clone size is listed for some rows: how often the clone was seen (once, few, many), or a class if it is expanded.

j_gene: TRBJ2-1
d_gene: .
v_gene: TRBV2
abundance: .
CDR3aa: CASSELRGTYNEQFF
CDR3nt: TGTGCCAGCAGTGAATTGAGGGGAACCTACAATGAGCAGTTCTTC

j_gene: TRBJ2-7
d_gene: .
v_gene: TRBV5-1
abundance: few
CDR3aa: CASSPGGGQGPYEQYF
CDR3nt: TGCGCCAGCAGCCCCGGGGGGGGACAGGGTCCCTACGAGCAGTACTTC

j_gene: TRBJ1-1
d_gene: .
v_gene: TRBV5-4
abundance: once
CDR3aa: CASSLGGSTEAFF
CDR3nt: TGTGCCAGCAGCTTAGGGGGGTCGACTGAAGCTTTCTTT

j_gene: TRBJ1-2
d_gene: .
v_gene: TRBV6-5
abundance: once
CDR3aa: CASTFMGETNYGYTF
CDR3nt: TGTGCCAGCACCTTCATGGGGGAAACAAACTATGGCTACACCTTC

j_gene: TRBJ1-1
d_gene: .
v_gene: TRBV6-1
abundance: .
CDR3aa: CASSDRVRTEAFF
CDR3nt: TGTGCCAGCAGTGACAGGGTTAGAACTGAAGCTTTCTTT

j_gene: TRBJ2-7
d_gene: TRBD1
v_gene: TRBV11-2
abundance: .
CDR3aa: CASSRNSGTGVSYEQYF
CDR3nt: TGTGCCAGCAGCCGGAACTCCGGGACAGGGGTCTCCTACGAGCAGTACTTC

j_gene: TRBJ2-3
d_gene: .
v_gene: TRBV7-2
abundance: .
CDR3aa: CASTSGAIPDTQYF
CDR3nt: TGTGCCAGCACCTCCGGGGCAATCCCTGATACGCAGTATTTT

j_gene: TRBJ1-4
d_gene: .
v_gene: TRBV21-1
abundance: .
CDR3aa: CASSKAPLDRTNEKLFF
CDR3nt: TGTGCCAGCAGCAAAGCTCCTTTAGACAGAACTAATGAAAAACTGTTTTTT

j_gene: TRBJ1-2
d_gene: .
v_gene: TRBV27
abundance: few
CDR3aa: CASGPRNREIYGYTF
CDR3nt: TGTGCCAGCGGGCCACGAAACAGGGAAATCTATGGCTACACCTTC

j_gene: TRBJ2-2
d_gene: .
v_gene: TRBV11-2
abundance: .
CDR3aa: CASSFTGPGELFF
CDR3nt: TGTGCCAGCAGCTTTACAGGGCCGGGGGAGCTGTTTTTT

j_gene: TRBJ2-6
d_gene: .
v_gene: TRBV2
abundance: .
CDR3aa: CASIYRTGANVLTF
CDR3nt: TGTGCCAGCATTTATCGGACTGGGGCCAACGTCCTGACTTTC

j_gene: TRBJ2-3
d_gene: .
v_gene: TRBV6-5
abundance: .
CDR3aa: CASRGGGGDTQYF
CDR3nt: TGTGCCAGCAGAGGCGGGGGCGGGGATACGCAGTATTTT

j_gene: TRBJ2-7
d_gene: .
v_gene: TRBV27
abundance: .
CDR3aa: CASTYRPGTTYEQYF
CDR3nt: TGTGCCAGCACCTACCGTCCCGGGACCACCTACGAGCAGTACTTC

j_gene: TRBJ1-1
d_gene: .
v_gene: TRBV29-1
abundance: .
CDR3aa: CSVDGAMNTEAFF
CDR3nt: TGCAGCGTTGATGGGGCAATGAACACTGAAGCTTTCTTT

j_gene: TRBJ2-2
d_gene: .
v_gene: TRBV4-2
abundance: .
CDR3aa: CASSQGGSGGELFF
CDR3nt: TGTGCCAGCAGCCAAGGCGGTAGTGGCGGGGAGCTGTTTTTT

j_gene: TRBJ2-5
d_gene: TRBD2
v_gene: TRBV5-4
abundance: .
CDR3aa: CASSSSGGETQYF
CDR3nt: TGTGCCAGCAGCTCGTCGGGGGGTGAGACCCAGTACTTC

j_gene: TRBJ2-3
d_gene: .
v_gene: TRBV2
abundance: .
CDR3aa: CASSEFGGMGDTQYF
CDR3nt: TGTGCCAGCAGTGAGTTCGGCGGGATGGGAGATACGCAGTATTTT

j_gene: TRBJ1-5
d_gene: .
v_gene: TRBV7-9
abundance: .
CDR3aa: CASSLGADSNQPQHF
CDR3nt: TGTGCCAGCAGCTTGGGGGCGGATAGCAATCAGCCCCAGCATTTT

j_gene: TRBJ2-2
d_gene: .
v_gene: TRBV10-1
abundance: .
CDR3aa: CASSAGLTGELFF
CDR3nt: TGCGCCAGCAGTGCTGGGTTGACCGGGGAGCTGTTTTTT

j_gene: TRBJ2-3
d_gene: TRBD2
v_gene: TRBV5-5
abundance: .
CDR3aa: CASSFSSAGEGDTQYF
CDR3nt: TGTGCCAGCAGCTTTTCTTCGGCGGGAGAGGGGGATACGCAGTATTTT

j_gene: TRBJ2-5
d_gene: .
v_gene: TRBV5-1
abundance: .
CDR3aa: CASWKADAEETQYF
CDR3nt: TGCGCCAGCTGGAAGGCGGATGCCGAAGAGACCCAGTACTTC

j_gene: TRBJ2-7
d_gene: TRBD1
v_gene: TRBV29-1
abundance: .
CDR3aa: CSVEGQGLGEEQYF
CDR3nt: TGCAGCGTTGAAGGACAGGGGCTAGGAGAGGAGCAGTACTTC

j_gene: TRBJ2-7
d_gene: .
v_gene: TRBV5-5
abundance: few
CDR3aa: CASISQGAPPYEQYF
CDR3nt: TGTGCCAGCATCTCCCAAGGGGCTCCCCCCTACGAGCAGTACTTC

j_gene: TRBJ1-2
d_gene: TRBD1
v_gene: TRBV7-3
abundance: .
CDR3aa: CASSFSGGDFYGYTF
CDR3nt: TGTGCCAGCAGCTTTTCAGGGGGGGATTTCTATGGCTACACCTTC

j_gene: TRBJ2-3
d_gene: TRBD2
v_gene: TRBV4-1
abundance: .
CDR3aa: CASRKIAGLEDTQYF
CDR3nt: TGCGCCAGCAGGAAAATAGCGGGACTTGAAGATACGCAGTATTTT

j_gene: TRBJ2-2
d_gene: .
v_gene: TRBV2
abundance: .
CDR3aa: CASSGGATSTGELFF
CDR3nt: TGTGCCAGCAGTGGAGGGGCCACCTCTACCGGGGAGCTGTTTTTT

j_gene: TRBJ2-3
d_gene: TRBD1
v_gene: TRBV7-3
abundance: .
CDR3aa: CASSPGGPRMDTQYF
CDR3nt: TGTGCCAGCAGCCCAGGGGGCCCTAGGATGGATACGCAGTATTTT

j_gene: TRBJ2-2
d_gene: TRBD1
v_gene: TRBV28
abundance: .
CDR3aa: CASSADREMDTGELFF
CDR3nt: TGTGCCAGCAGTGCGGACAGGGAAATGGACACCGGGGAGCTGTTTTTT

j_gene: TRBJ1-6
d_gene: TRBD1
v_gene: TRBV19
abundance: .
CDR3aa: CATRDRGNSPLHF
CDR3nt: TGTGCCACCCGGGACAGGGGTAATTCACCCCTCCACTTT

j_gene: TRBJ2-6
d_gene: .
v_gene: TRBV7-9
abundance: .
CDR3aa: CASSLLGGAEGANVLTF
CDR3nt: TGTGCCAGCAGCTTACTGGGGGGCGCAGAGGGGGCCAACGTCCTGACTTTC

j_gene: TRBJ2-7
d_gene: TRBD1
v_gene: TRBV18
abundance: .
CDR3aa: CASSQQRGPSYEQYF
CDR3nt: TGTGCCAGCTCACAGCAGAGGGGGCCTTCCTACGAGCAGTACTTC

j_gene: TRBJ1-1
d_gene: .
v_gene: TRBV28
abundance: .
CDR3aa: CASSLPPETGAEAFF
CDR3nt: TGTGCCAGCAGTTTGCCACCCGAGACGGGCGCTGAAGCTTTCTTT

j_gene: TRBJ1-2
d_gene: .
v_gene: TRBV5-6
abundance: .
CDR3aa: CASSEVGPYGYTF
CDR3nt: TGTGCCAGCAGCGAAGTGGGTCCCTATGGCTACACCTTC

j_gene: TRBJ2-1
d_gene: TRBD1
v_gene: TRBV11-3
abundance: .
CDR3aa: CASSPSGTGVYNEQFF
CDR3nt: TGTGCCAGCAGCCCCTCTGGGACAGGGGTCTACAATGAGCAGTTCTTC

j_gene: TRBJ2-1
d_gene: TRBD1
v_gene: TRBV2
abundance: .
CDR3aa: CASSSGTGYEQFF
CDR3nt: TGTGCCAGCAGTTCCGGGACAGGGTATGAGCAGTTCTTC

j_gene: TRBJ1-1
d_gene: .
v_gene: TRBV5-5
abundance: .
CDR3aa: CASNLGTEAFF
CDR3nt: TGTGCCAGCAACCTCGGAACTGAAGCTTTCTTT

j_gene: TRBJ1-6
d_gene: .
v_gene: TRBV10-1
abundance: .
CDR3aa: CASIRQSHINSPLHF
CDR3nt: TGCGCCAGCATTAGACAGAGCCATATCAATTCACCCCTCCACTTT

j_gene: TRBJ1-6
d_gene: TRBD1
v_gene: TRBV10-3
abundance: .
CDR3aa: CAIRGDRENSPLHF
CDR3nt: TGTGCCATCAGAGGGGACAGGGAGAATTCACCCCTCCACTTT

j_gene: TRBJ2-1
d_gene: TRBD2
v_gene: TRBV7-9
abundance: .
CDR3aa: CASSLAASGGNEQFF
CDR3nt: TGTGCCAGCAGCTTAGCGGCTAGCGGGGGCAATGAGCAGTTCTTC

j_gene: TRBJ1-1
d_gene: .
v_gene: TRBV19
abundance: .
CDR3aa: CASSLYSGAGYTEAFF
CDR3nt: TGTGCCAGTAGTTTATATTCCGGGGCCGGTTACACTGAAGCTTTCTTT

j_gene: TRBJ1-2
d_gene: TRBD1
v_gene: TRBV29-1
abundance: .
CDR3aa: CSVGSGTVEIYTF
CDR3nt: TGCAGCGTCGGATCCGGGACAGTGGAGATCTACACCTTC

j_gene: TRBJ1-1
d_gene: .
v_gene: TRBV5-6
abundance: .
CDR3aa: CASSPPETDTEAFF
CDR3nt: TGTGCCAGCAGCCCCCCCGAGACGGACACTGAAGCTTTCTTT

j_gene: TRBJ2-1
d_gene: .
v_gene: TRBV7-3
abundance: .
CDR3aa: CASSLTGRRDEQFF
CDR3nt: TGTGCCAGCAGCTTAACAGGCCGAAGGGATGAGCAGTTCTTC

j_gene: TRBJ2-7
d_gene: .
v_gene: TRBV28
abundance: .
CDR3aa: CASSRRVEQYF
CDR3nt: TGTGCCAGCAGCCGGAGGGTCGAGCAGTACTTC

j_gene: TRBJ2-5
d_gene: .
v_gene: TRBV6-1
abundance: .
CDR3aa: CASRGDRSRATQYF
CDR3nt: TGTGCCAGCAGGGGCGATCGCAGTCGGGCGACCCAGTACTTC

j_gene: TRBJ2-4
d_gene: .
v_gene: TRBV11-1
abundance: .
CDR3aa: CASSLGWDKAKNIQYF
CDR3nt: TGTGCCAGCAGCTTAGGGTGGGACAAAGCCAAAAACATTCAGTACTTC

j_gene: TRBJ2-3
d_gene: TRBD2
v_gene: TRBV6-1
abundance: .
CDR3aa: CASRTAGEGGDTQYF
CDR3nt: TGTGCCAGCAGAACGGCGGGAGAAGGAGGAGATACGCAGTATTTT

j_gene: TRBJ2-7
d_gene: .
v_gene: TRBV6-1
abundance: .
CDR3aa: CASSEMGHSYEQYF
CDR3nt: TGTGCCAGCAGTGAAATGGGACACTCCTACGAGCAGTACTTC

j_gene: TRBJ2-1
d_gene: .
v_gene: TRBV7-8
abundance: few
CDR3aa: CASSLATWGEQFF
CDR3nt: TGTGCCAGCAGCTTAGCGACTTGGGGGGAGCAGTTCTTC

j_gene: TRBJ2-5
d_gene: .
v_gene: TRBV18
abundance: .
CDR3aa: CASSSLEAQETQYF
CDR3nt: TGTGCCAGCTCTTCCTTGGAGGCCCAGGAGACCCAGTACTTC

j_gene: TRBJ2-7
d_gene: .
v_gene: TRBV19
abundance: .
CDR3aa: CASSTLTGFEQYF
CDR3nt: TGTGCCAGTAGTACCTTGACAGGTTTCGAGCAGTACTTC

j_gene: TRBJ2-2
d_gene: TRBD2
v_gene: TRBV10-1
abundance: .
CDR3aa: CASSETSGRTGGELFF
CDR3nt: TGCGCCAGCAGTGAGACTAGCGGGAGGACTGGCGGGGAGCTGTTTTTT

j_gene: TRBJ2-3
d_gene: .
v_gene: TRBV5-5
abundance: once
CDR3aa: CASSFAGSANTQYF
CDR3nt: TGTGCCAGCAGCTTTGCCGGGAGTGCGAATACGCAGTATTTT

j_gene: TRBJ2-1
d_gene: TRBD2
v_gene: TRBV14
abundance: .
CDR3aa: CASSRGTSGASLSYNEQFF
CDR3nt: TGTGCCAGCAGCCGCGGGACTAGCGGGGCTTCCCTCTCCTACAATGAGCAGTTCTTC

j_gene: TRBJ1-4
d_gene: TRBD1
v_gene: TRBV9
abundance: .
CDR3aa: CASSPRQGLGEKLFF
CDR3nt: TGTGCCAGCAGCCCTCGACAGGGGTTAGGTGAAAAACTGTTTTTT

j_gene: TRBJ2-3
d_gene: TRBD1
v_gene: TRBV30
abundance: .
CDR3aa: CAWRLTGGGDTQYF
CDR3nt: TGTGCCTGGCGCCTGACAGGGGGAGGAGATACGCAGTATTTT

j_gene: TRBJ1-2
d_gene: .
v_gene: TRBV28
abundance: once
CDR3aa: CASSLSNYGYTF
CDR3nt: TGTGCCAGCAGTTTAAGTAACTATGGCTACACCTTC

j_gene: TRBJ2-7
d_gene: .
v_gene: TRBV28
abundance: .
CDR3aa: CASSRGGSTNEQYF
CDR3nt: TGTGCCAGCAGTCGCGGGGGCTCAACTAACGAGCAGTACTTC

j_gene: TRBJ2-7
d_gene: TRBD2
v_gene: TRBV4-2
abundance: .
CDR3aa: CASSPTSGGSEQYF
CDR3nt: TGTGCCAGCAGCCCTACTAGCGGGGGGAGCGAGCAGTACTTC